The sample holds one count of the clone carrying this T cell receptor (beta chain). Its target is unknown. These data originate in a study of long-term antiretroviral therapy in people with HIV. Findings of the study overall: When set beside controls, HIV repertoires had CDR3 length ranges that were narrower. Documentation of ART adherence, viral resistance or therapy changes was absent. Clonotypes expanded prior to ART showed repertoire dominance at all sampled time points.

They ran version v3.0 of the immunoSEQ assay at survey level. The method was immunoSEQ multiplex PCR; TCRdb's version includes in-frame clones alone and lacks a portion of them. The data contain roughly 29,000 clones, approximately 85% of them seen just once; the ten biggest clones take up approximately 8%. The sequencing here drew on unsorted PBMCs, taken 3 years after starting antiretroviral therapy. The sequence derives from a man aged 35-49 years with HIV.

The CDR3 region is CASSVGLAGGVGELFF. In nucleotides, the CDR3 is TGTGCCAGCAGCGTAGGATTAGCGGGAGGGGTCGGGGAGCTGTTTTTT. J is TRBJ2-2 and V is TRBV9; 11 bases fit TRBD2. With 0 bases clipped from V and 7 bases from J, the junction kept 5 bases outside the gene matches. CDR1 SGDLS and CDR2 YYNGEE come from the germline V gene. This CDR3 is built from 16 residues. Filled out from reference TRBV9 and TRBJ2-2, the complete variable domain reads DSGVTQTPKHLITATGQRVTLRCSPRSGDLSVYWYQQSLDQGLQFLIQYYNGEERAKGNILERFSAQQFPDLHSELNLSSLELGDSALYFCASSVGLAGGVGELFFGEGSRLTVL.